Listed below are T cell receptor beta chains from one sample, sequenced in a study of T cell repertoires in cytomegalovirus infection. What these receptors recognize is not known. MiXCR was run by TCRdb on the reads, yielding one entry per CDR3 protein. The table shows 830,000 or so distinct CDR3 sequences, with 30% to 35% occurring only once. The sample consisted of cultured CD8+ T cells from PBMCs, taken from culture after CMV antigen stimulation. The receptors shown here come from a human donor in good health (CMV status not recorded). Some clones in this sample may be carry-over from other donors' samples. CDR3s include the opening cysteine and the closing phenylalanine or tryptophan. D genes are given only for firm matches. Clone size is shown for a subset of rows, as once, few, many or a class of expanded clone.

TRBV24-1,many,.,TRBJ1-2,TGTGCCACCAGTGACGTTACAGCCTATGGCTACACCTTC,CATSDVTAYGYTF
TRBV29-1,.,TRBD1,TRBJ1-2,TGCAGCGTGTTGGACAGGGGTGGTGGCTACACCTTC,CSVLDRGGGYTF
TRBV15,.,TRBD1,TRBJ2-1,TGTGCCACCAGCAGGACAGGGATGACTGTCCATGAGCAGTTCTTC,CATSRTGMTVHEQFF
TRBV12-3/TRBV12-4,.,.,TRBJ2-3,TGTGCCAGCACCTTTGTGGGGGCAGATACGCAGTATTTT,CASTFVGADTQYF
TRBV6-1,few,.,TRBJ1-5,TGTGCCAGCAGTGAAGAACGGCACCGGCTGGAGCCCCAGCATTTT,CASSEERHRLEPQHF
TRBV6-8,few,.,TRBJ1-1,TGTGCCAGCAGTTATTCTGTTACAGGGAACACTGAAGCTTTCTTT,CASSYSVTGNTEAFF
TRBV5-1,few,TRBD2,TRBJ2-1,TGCGCCAGCCGTAGCGGGGGGGACTTCTTTGGGAATGAGCAGTTCTTC,CASRSGGDFFGNEQFF
TRBV7-9,.,TRBD1,TRBJ1-4,TGTGCCAGCAGACACCGGGACAGGGTCGCAACTAATGAAAAACTGTTTTTT,CASRHRDRVATNEKLFF
TRBV12-3/TRBV12-4,many,.,TRBJ1-3,TGTGCCAGCAGGGGGACCAACTCTGGAAACACCATATATTTT,CASRGTNSGNTIYF
TRBV5-6,few,.,TRBJ1-2,TGTGCCAGCAGCTTGGAACAGGACATAAAGCGCTACACCTTC,CASSLEQDIKRYTF
TRBV7-9,many,.,TRBJ1-4,TGTGCCAGCAGCGAGAGAGTAGGAGCAACTAATGAAAAACTGTTTTTT,CASSERVGATNEKLFF
TRBV20-1,.,.,TRBJ2-3,TGCAGTGCTAGACCCTCCCCGAAGGTTAGCACAGATACGCAGTATTTT,CSARPSPKVSTDTQYF
TRBV2,.,.,TRBJ1-1,TGTGCCAGTACTTGGAGGGTGAACACTGAAGCTTTCTTT,CASTWRVNTEAFF
TRBV19,.,.,TRBJ1-2,TGTGCCAGTAGTACAGGAGTGATTCTCTATGGCTACACCTTC,CASSTGVILYGYTF
TRBV12-3/TRBV12-4,few,.,TRBJ2-3,TGTGCCAGCATCGCAACCCTAGCGACCTTCACAGATACGCAGTATTTT,CASIATLATFTDTQYF
TRBV11-2,many,TRBD2,TRBJ2-1,TGTGCCAGCAGCTCTAGTGGCGGGGGGGCCTACAATGAGCAGTTCTTC,CASSSSGGGAYNEQFF
TRBV7-3,.,TRBD1,TRBJ1-1,TGTGCCAACAGCTCACAGGGGCCTGCCCAAGCTTTCTTT,CANSSQGPAQAFF
TRBV7-9,.,.,TRBJ2-1,TGTGCCAGCAGCTTAGCGTCGGCTAGTGTGCATGAGCAGTTCTTC,CASSLASASVHEQFF
TRBV7-2,few,.,TRBJ1-3,TGTGCCAGCAGCAAGGGACTAGGGGGGCGAAACACCATATATTTT,CASSKGLGGRNTIYF
TRBV24-1,few,.,TRBJ2-1,TGTGCCACCAGTGATTTGGGACTTGGGCAGTTCTTC,CATSDLGLGQFF
TRBV9,.,.,TRBJ1-6,TGTGCCAGCAGCGTAGGAGGAGATTATAATTCACCCCTCCACTTT,CASSVGGDYNSPLHF
TRBV7-9,.,TRBD1,TRBJ1-1,TGTGCCAGCAGCTCAGGACAGGGGGCCCTGAGGGGTGAAGCTTTCTTT,CASSSGQGALRGEAFF
TRBV12-3/TRBV12-4,few,.,TRBJ1-4,TGTGCCAGCGCCAGGGAAACTAATGAAAAACTGTTTTTT,CASARETNEKLFF
TRBV7-6,many,TRBD1,TRBJ2-1,TGTGCCAGCAGCCAAAGTTCAGGGGGAAACTCCTACAATGAGCAGTTCTTC,CASSQSSGGNSYNEQFF
TRBV7-2,few,.,TRBJ1-6,TGTGCCAGCAGCCCCCGGACCTATAATTCACCCCTCCACTTT,CASSPRTYNSPLHF
TRBV5-4,.,.,TRBJ2-3,TGTGCCAGCAGCCGACTCATACCCGTCCCGGGCACAGATACGCAGTATTTT,CASSRLIPVPGTDTQYF
TRBV4-1,few,TRBD1,TRBJ1-2,TGCGCCAGCAGCCAAGGGACAGGGGGCGGGAATGGCTACACCTTC,CASSQGTGGGNGYTF
TRBV4-3,.,TRBD2,TRBJ2-3,TGCGCCAGCAGCCAAGATTCCAGCGGGGCGAGCACAGATACGCAGTATTTT,CASSQDSSGASTDTQYF
TRBV12-3/TRBV12-4,.,.,TRBJ1-1,TGTGCCAGCAGTGGGGGGCAGGCGAACACTGAAGCTTTCTTT,CASSGGQANTEAFF
TRBV7-2,many,TRBD2,TRBJ2-1,TGTGCCAGCAGCTTAGCGACCCTACTAAGAGCGGGGGTCTTCAATGAGCAGTTCTTC,CASSLATLLRAGVFNEQFF
TRBV28,.,TRBD1,TRBJ2-1,TGTGCCAGCAGTTTATGGGGACAGGGGGGGGAAGGTGAGCAGTTCTTC,CASSLWGQGGEGEQFF
TRBV19,many,TRBD1,TRBJ2-7,TGTGCCAGCAGCTCCGGAACAGGGGGCTCCTACGAGCAGTACTTC,CASSSGTGGSYEQYF
TRBV15,few,.,TRBJ1-2,TGTGCCACCAGCAGAGTGGGGGGATGGTGTGGCTACACCTTC,CATSRVGGWCGYTF
TRBV12-3/TRBV12-4,.,.,TRBJ2-1,TGTGCCAGCAGCCGCGGGCCCCTCAATGAGCAGTTCTTC,CASSRGPLNEQFF
TRBV7-2,.,TRBD2,TRBJ2-1,TGTGCCAGCAGCTTAGCAGTAGCGGGGGGAAACAATGAGCAGTTCTTC,CASSLAVAGGNNEQFF
TRBV6-2/TRBV6-3,.,.,TRBJ1-1,TGTGCCAGCAGTTACCGAATAAGGGCAGGAGAAGCTTTCTTT,CASSYRIRAGEAFF
TRBV9,once,.,TRBJ1-2,TGTGCCAGCAGCGTAGTTGACGGCTCCTATGGCTACACCTTC,CASSVVDGSYGYTF
TRBV6-2/TRBV6-3,few,TRBD1,TRBJ2-4,TGTGCCAGCAGTTTATACAGGGGCGCCAAAAACATTCAGTACTTC,CASSLYRGAKNIQYF
TRBV15,few,.,TRBJ1-1,TGTGCCACCAGCAGAGACAAGTACGGCTACACTGAAGCTTTCTTT,CATSRDKYGYTEAFF
TRBV20-1,.,.,TRBJ1-2,TGCAGTGCTAGAGAAAGGACACTTAACTATGGCTACACCTTC,CSARERTLNYGYTF
TRBV5-1,few,.,TRBJ1-1,TGCGCCAGCAGCTTGGTTTCCGACAGGTTCGACACTGAAGCTTTCTTT,CASSLVSDRFDTEAFF
TRBV12-3/TRBV12-4,.,TRBD2,TRBJ2-1,TGTGCCAGCAACCCTAGCGGGGGGGCCGGGAATGAGCTGTTCTTC,CASNPSGGAGNELFF
TRBV4-2,many,.,TRBJ2-3,TGTGCCAGCAGCCAGTTCCCAAGGACTACCAGCACAGATACGCAGTATTTT,CASSQFPRTTSTDTQYF
TRBV10-3,.,.,TRBJ2-3,TGTGCCATCAGTTACAGGGCGCGGACAGATACGCAGTATTTT,CAISYRARTDTQYF
TRBV4-1,.,TRBD1,TRBJ2-2,TGTGCCAGCAGCCAAGCCGTACTCTCGGGACAGGGGGCTACCGGGGAGCTGTTTTTT,CASSQAVLSGQGATGELFF
TRBV18,.,.,TRBJ1-2,TGTGCCAGCTCACCACTAGACGGGTATGATAACTATGGCTACACCTTC,CASSPLDGYDNYGYTF
TRBV12-3/TRBV12-4,.,.,TRBJ1-1,TGTGCCAGCAGTTTAGTGCCAGACATGAACACTGAAGCTTTCTTT,CASSLVPDMNTEAFF
TRBV14,.,.,TRBJ2-7,TGTGCCAGCAGCCCTATAGGGGGTACCTACGAGCAGTACTTC,CASSPIGGTYEQYF
TRBV2,.,TRBD1,TRBJ2-2,TGTGCCAGCAGATCCGGGACAGGCCCTCCCGGGGAGCTGTTTTTT,CASRSGTGPPGELFF
TRBV7-8,few,TRBD2,TRBJ2-7,TGTGCCAGCAGCCTACCTCGGAGCGGGGCCTCCTACGAGCAGTACTTC,CASSLPRSGASYEQYF
TRBV19,.,.,TRBJ1-1,TGTGCCAGTAGTACCCCGGTGGGTCAACGGGGGCAGCGAGCTTTCTTT,CASSTPVGQRGQRAFF